This T cell receptor beta chain came from a study of preoperative IRX-2 immunotherapy in early breast cancer. V lost 5 bases and J lost 5, with 3 bases in between. The CDR3 covers 11 residues. Some clones are missing from TCRdb's copy, which holds only in-frame ones; the method was immunoSEQ multiplex PCR. The sample holds more than 30,000 clones, around nine tenths seen once. Sample treatment: preoperative locoregional IRX-2 cytokine immunotherapy. Patients received preoperative, locoregional IRX-2 cytokine immunotherapy in a phase Ib study. The sequences come from tumor tissue, collected after IRX-2 immunotherapy. The sequence was obtained from a human donor with breast cancer. This sequence joins TRBV6-7 and TRBJ1-4; D is uncertain. TRBV6-7 is recorded as an ORF, its role being uncertain. In DNA, the CDR3 is TGTGCCAGCAGTCGGAATGAAAAACTGTTTTTT. Protein product: CASSRNEKLFF.